The 20 T cell receptor beta chains presented below share a single source sample, sequenced in a study of T cell repertoires in cytomegalovirus infection. From the reads, TCRdb called clonotypes with MiXCR, one entry per CDR3 protein. This table has a few hundred thousand distinct CDR3 sequences, roughly a third appearing once. No antigen is known for these receptors. Sequencing used cultured PBMCs, obtained from culture after CMV antigen stimulation. These receptors originate from a human donor in good health (CMV status not recorded). Some clones in this sample may be carry-over from other donors' samples.

The rearrangement uses TRBV12-3 or TRBV12-4 and TRBJ1-2; D is undetermined. The CDR3 extends over 16 amino acids. Trimming removed 5 bases at V and 0 bases at J, with 16 bases between. DNA for the CDR3: TGTGCCAGCAGTCCGTGGGTCGGGGAGTCTAACTATGGCTACACCTTC. Translated: CASSPWVGESNYGYTF.

V and J are TRBV20-1 and TRBJ2-6; 11 bases map to TRBD2. The junction had 2 bases not matched to a gene; V was cut back by 0 bases and J by 1 base. Germline V gene sequence: CDR1 DFQATT, CDR2 SNEGSKA (reference sequence). The CDR3 loop spans 17 amino acids. DNA of the CDR3: TGCAGTGCTAGAGATACTAGCGGGAGTTCTGGGGCCAACGTCCTGACTTTC. Translated, it gives CSARDTSGSSGANVLTF.

This chain connects TRBV29-1 to TRBJ1-1; D remains ambiguous. CDR1 and CDR2 from the germline V gene are SQVTM and ANQGSEA. The CDR3 has 12 residues. CDR3 nucleotide sequence: TGCACCTCTGCAGTGGCGGACGTAGAAGCTTTCTTT. Protein product: CTSAVADVEAFF. Full variable domain (outside the CDR3, taken from reference TRBV29-1 and TRBJ1-1): SAVISQKPSRDICQRGTSLTIQCQVDSQVTMMFWYRQQPGQSLTLIATANQGSEATYESGFVIDKFPISRPNLTFSTLTVSNMSPEDSSIYLCTSAVADVEAFFGQGTRLTVV.

This chain uses TRBV18 with TRBJ2-7; 7 nucleotides match TRBD2. The trim removed 6 bases at V and 3 bases at J, leaving 5 bases unmatched. CDR1 is KGHSH, CDR2 LQKENI, per germline. This CDR3 has 13 residues. The CDR3 sequence is CASSRSGDYEQYV. DNA of the CDR3: TGTGCCAGCTCCCGAAGCGGGGACTACGAGCAGTACGTC.

V usage is TRBV28 and J usage is TRBJ1-1, with a possible D match to TRBD1 (6 bases). Germline assignment: CDR1 MDHEN and CDR2 SYDVKM. Trimming stripped 4 bases from V and 6 bases from J, with 15 bases between. This CDR3 spans 14 amino acids. The CDR3 DNA follows: TGTGCCAGCAGTTCGGGGGGCGCAAAATCTGAAGCTTTCTTT. Translated, it gives CASSSGGAKSEAFF. The full variable domain, rest sourced from reference TRBV28 and TRBJ1-1, is DVKVTQSSRYLVKRTGEKVFLECVQDMDHENMFWYRQDPGLGLRLIYFSYDVKMKEKGDIPEGYSVSREKKERFSLILESASTNQTSMYLCASSSGGAKSEAFFGQGTRLTVV.

The chain joins TRBV4-3 to TRBJ2-1; the D gene is possibly TRBD2 (6 bases). This CDR3 has 16 amino acids. The germline V gene has CDR1 LGHNA and CDR2 YSLEER. The ends were cut back, 0 bases at V and 7 bases at J, with 16 bases in the middle. CDR3 region: CASSQDRAGQGNEQFF. The CDR3 coding sequence is TGCGCCAGCAGCCAAGATCGAGCGGGCCAAGGGAATGAGCAGTTCTTC.

The chain combines TRBV12-3 or TRBV12-4 with TRBJ2-2; TRBD2 aligns across 7 bases. The CDR3 runs to 13 residues. Trimming at V came to 7 bases and at J to 4 bases, leaving 3 bases not matched to a gene. The CDR3 sequence: CASKLASTGELFF. For the CDR3, the DNA is TGTGCCAGCAAACTAGCGTCCACCGGGGAGCTGTTTTTT.

Only a few counts were recorded for this clonotype. The CDR3 region is CASSMRGQGGNQPQHF. The CDR3 DNA is TGTGCCAGTAGTATGAGGGGACAGGGCGGCAATCAGCCCCAGCATTTT. The J gene is TRBJ1-5, the V gene TRBV19; 9 bases agree with TRBD1. The CDR3 sequence is 16 residues long. The V segment lost 3 bases and the J segment 2 bases; nucleotides outside the gene matches: 5. Germline CDR1 LNHDA, CDR2 SQIVND (reference sequence).

This clonotype has a count of ten or more. The rearrangement uses TRBV28 and TRBJ1-2, with 9 bases that match TRBD1. Looked up from germline, CDR1 is MDHEN and CDR2 is SYDVKM. Trimming removed 5 bases from V and 4 bases from J; junction bases left unmatched: 5. This CDR3 comprises 14 residues. As DNA, the CDR3 is TGTGCCAGCAGTACGGGACAGGGTGGCTATGGCTACACCTTC. This encodes CASSTGQGGYGYTF.

The chain recombines TRBV18 with TRBJ2-1; TRBD1 might be the D (5 bases). Germline CDR1 reads KGHSH; CDR2 reads LQKENI. This CDR3 is built from 18 residues. Trimming stripped 8 bases from V and 0 bases from J, with 23 bases between. The CDR3 DNA follows: TGTGCCAGCGTAAACAACCCTAACAGGTGGAGCTCCTACAATGAGCAGTTCTTC. Its protein product is CASVNNPNRWSSYNEQFF.

V gene TRBV9 combines with J gene TRBJ2-1; TRBD1 agrees at 9 bases. The CDR3 has 17 residues. The germline gives CDR1 SGDLS, CDR2 YYNGEE. The V segment lost 2 bases and the J segment 1 base; nucleotides outside the gene matches: 7. CDR3 in DNA: TGTGCCAGCAGCGTCCGGACAGGGGAAGTATCCTACAATGAGCAGTTCTTC. Translated, it gives CASSVRTGEVSYNEQFF.

This clonotype was counted only a few times. The J gene is TRBJ1-1, the V gene TRBV25-1, with TRBD1 matching over 7 bases. Germline lookup yields CDR1 MGHDK and CDR2 SYGVNS. The CDR3 extends over 14 amino acids. V was clipped by 3 bases and J by 4 bases; unmatched bases: 5. CDR3 protein: CASSDSRGGTEAFF. The CDR3 DNA reads as TGTGCCAGCAGTGATTCCAGGGGGGGCACTGAAGCTTTCTTT.

This clonotype was seen many times. This chain links TRBV7-6 with TRBJ2-1; D is possibly TRBD2 (6 bases). There are 15 residues in the CDR3. Germline CDR1 and CDR2: SGHVS and FNYEAQ. Trimming took off 5 bases at V and 6 bases at J, with 17 bases between the two ends. For the CDR3, the DNA is TGTGCCAGCAGCATCCAGCCGGGACTCGCCAATGAGCAGTTCTTC. It yields the protein CASSIQPGLANEQFF.

V is TRBV7-2 and J is TRBJ2-5, with 10 bases that match TRBD2. CDR3 length equals 15 residues. The J segment lost 2 bases and the V segment lost 5 bases, leaving 5 bases of the junction unmatched. The V gene's germline CDR1 is SGHTA and CDR2 FQGNSA. CDR3 coding DNA: TGTGCCAGCAGCGTAGGACTAGCGGTTCAAGAGACCCAGTACTTC. Protein sequence: CASSVGLAVQETQYF. The complete variable domain, with remaining parts taken from reference TRBV7-2 and TRBJ2-5, reads GAGVSQSPSNKVTEKGKDVELRCDPISGHTALYWYRQSLGQGLEFLIYFQGNSAPDKSGLPSDRFSAERTGGSVSTLTIQRTQQEDSAVYLCASSVGLAVQETQYFGPGTRLLVL.

The chain uses TRBV7-2 and TRBJ1-1; D perhaps matches TRBD1 (5 bases). This CDR3 contains 15 residues. Germline V gene lookup returns CDR1 SGHTA and CDR2 FQGNSA. V was trimmed by 6 bases and J by 1 base, leaving 15 bases between them. The CDR3 region has the DNA TGTGCCAGCAGGCTACAGGTCTTCTCGAACACTGAAGCTTTCTTT. This sequence encodes CASRLQVFSNTEAFF.

This clonotype was recorded many times. The rearrangement uses TRBV7-2 and TRBJ1-3, with D uncertain. The V and J ends lost 1 base and 2 bases respectively, with 6 bases between them. The CDR3 has 14 amino acids. Per germline, CDR1 SGHTA and CDR2 FQGNSA. For the CDR3, the DNA is TGTGCCAGCAGCTTAGGGATGGCTGGAAACACCATATATTTT. Translating it yields CASSLGMAGNTIYF.

The chain links TRBV19 to TRBJ1-1; 8 bases are shared with TRBD1. V was pared by 5 bases and J by 0 bases, with 5 bases of the junction left unmatched. The V gene's germline CDR1 is LNHDA and CDR2 SQIVND (reference sequence). The CDR3 loop spans 15 amino acids. CDR3 coding DNA: TGTGCCAGTAGTGCCTCGGGACAGGTGAACACTGAAGCTTTCTTT. Encoded protein: CASSASGQVNTEAFF.

This clonotype has ten or more counts. J is TRBJ2-1 and V is TRBV7-2, with TRBD1 as a possible D gene (5 bases). The germline V and J ends were trimmed by 4 bases and 2 bases, with 12 bases remaining between them. Germline assignment: CDR1 SGHTA and CDR2 FQGNSA. The CDR3 sequence is 15 residues long. Written as DNA, the CDR3 is TGTGCCAGCAGCTCCCGACAGAACGCCTACAATGAGCAGTTCTTC. Amino acid sequence: CASSSRQNAYNEQFF.

This clonotype showed up just a few times. CDR3 amino acids: CASSLVTSSADTQYF. DNA of the CDR3: TGTGCCAGCAGCTTAGTGACTAGCTCCGCCGATACGCAGTATTTT. The genes are TRBV7-8 and TRBJ2-3; TRBD2 matches at 7 bases. V lost 1 base, J lost 6 bases, and 7 bases stayed unmatched. The CDR3 is 15 residues long. Per the germline V gene, CDR1 is SGHVS and CDR2 is FQNEAQ. Full variable domain (rest looked up from reference TRBV7-8 and TRBJ2-3): GAGVSQSPRYKVAKRGQDVALRCDPISGHVSLFWYQQALGQGPEFLTYFQNEAQLDKSGLPSDRFFAERPEGSVSTLKIQRTQQEDSAVYLCASSLVTSSADTQYFGPGTRLTVL.

This clonotype has just one count. The genes are TRBV28 and TRBJ2-1; D is unclear. V dropped 4 bases and J dropped 5 bases, with 15 bases sitting between them. There are 15 residues in the CDR3. Germline values: CDR1 MDHEN, CDR2 SYDVKM. The CDR3 DNA sequence: TGTGCCAGCAGTTCCCAGGAAAAGGTGGACAATGAGCAGTTCTTC. Translation: CASSSQEKVDNEQFF.